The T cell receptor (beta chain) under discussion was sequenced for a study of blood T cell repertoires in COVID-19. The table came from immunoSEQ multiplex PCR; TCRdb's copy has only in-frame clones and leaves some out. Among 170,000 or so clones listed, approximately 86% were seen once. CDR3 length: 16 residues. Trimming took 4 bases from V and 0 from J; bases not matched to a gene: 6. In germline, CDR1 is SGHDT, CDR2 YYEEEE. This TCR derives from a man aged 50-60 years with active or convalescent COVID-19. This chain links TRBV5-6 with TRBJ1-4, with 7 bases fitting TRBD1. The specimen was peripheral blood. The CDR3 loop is CASSIRQGATNEKLFF. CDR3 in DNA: TGTGCCAGCAGCATACGACAGGGAGCAACTAATGAAAAACTGTTTTTT.